This entry is about one T cell receptor beta chain. Many counts were recorded for this clonotype. Its target antigen remains unknown. No much larger clone is present one base from it, and per-base qualities are unavailable. A constant-region primer and ProtoScript II reverse transcriptase were used to reverse-transcribe TCRbeta-specific cDNA from about 530 ng total RNA. TCRbeta libraries were built with three nested multiplex PCR rounds, a slightly modified ARM-PCR procedure. Sample barcodes and Illumina adapters were attached in a final 25-cycle PCR using Deep VentR polymerase. Before sequencing, amplicons between 200 and 500 bp were purified from gel using a QIAquick gel extraction kit. TCRbeta amplicons were sequenced on an Illumina HiSeq 2500 with 250-bp paired-end reads. The authors' pipeline ran thus. Trimmomatic v0.33 was used to quality-trim the reads, and FLASH v1.2.11 was used to merge paired reads so that full CDR3 sequences could be recovered. V, D and J germline segments were assigned to the rearranged TCRbeta sequences using MiGEC v1.2.1b. Clonotype statistics and Shannon-Wiener diversity indices were calculated with VDJtools v1.0.0. Except for diversity analysis, only the 250 most abundant clonotypes of each sample were used in subsequent analyses to reduce sampling bias. TCRdb applied fastp at Q25 and MiXCR to the public reads, then kept only in-frame beta chains. Entries that share a CDR3 protein sequence are merged under the most common genes and DNA. The V and J calls were determined by TCRdb, not by the authors. This sample gives tens of thousands of distinct CDR3 sequences in total; about 70% of them show up just once. Of the sample, around a quarter is held by the ten largest clones.

This sample was taken from a study of tumor-infiltrating lymphocytes in primary liver carcinoma (dated by TCRdb to about 2017). Notes on the research overall: Of the five patients (three men and two women, aged 30 to 69 years), four had hepatocellular carcinoma and one had combined HCC and intrahepatic cholangiocarcinoma. The five patients had tumors staged T1-T3 N0M0, with maximum diameters ranging from roughly 4 to 10 cm. Samples yielded roughly 3.5 to 8 million productive TCRbeta reads; read depth did not differ significantly between tissue types. The study combined TCRbeta repertoire sequencing, expression microarrays and whole-exome sequencing across five regions of each liver tumor, with adjacent normal tissue and blood. TCRbeta repertoire sequencing covered roughly 35 specimens from 5 patients: some 25 tumor regions, 5 adjacent noncancerous liver tissues and 5 peripheral blood samples. The roughly 24 tumor region samples were profiled with Agilent mRNA microarrays so that TCRbeta repertoire diversity could be related to the local molecular phenotype. Reproducibility between technical replicate repertoires was high, with correlation coefficients above 0.95 and mean shared-clone rates approximately 0.9.

Without any cell sorting, total RNA and DNA were co-extracted from approximately 22-30 mg of bulk tissue using the AllPrep DNA/RNA mini kit. Between November 2015 and March 2016, about 5 patients in China with histopathologically diagnosed primary liver carcinoma had their tumors surgically resected. Patients had chronic HBV infection and were treatment-naive at sampling. Each tumor was sampled at five spatially separated regions: the tumor centre plus the superior, inferior, left-lateral and right-lateral poles. Histology showed that every tumor sample contained more than 85% viable tumor cells. Each fresh piece of tumor and adjacent tissue was cut in two, with one half stored in RNAlater at -80 degrees C and the other half sent for histology. General findings and caveats noted by the study authors: Pairs of tumor regions showed greater repertoire overlap (mean about 35%) than tumor-adjacent pairs (17%) or tumor-blood pairs (roughly 14%), which is consistent with antigen-driven expansion. The top 250 clones accounted for a significantly greater share of the repertoire in tumors than in blood (p = 0.039). Just about 7.5-25% of top clones turned up in all five regions of a tumor, which suggests spatial heterogeneity among tumor-infiltrating T cells. The study included only five patients, and the authors note findings should be validated in a larger study. Comparison of CD4+ and CD8+ T cell repertoires was precluded by the use of bulk unsorted samples. Because only the TCR beta chain was sequenced and unpaired alpha chains were not captured, true repertoire diversity is likely underestimated.

The receptor was derived from a man aged 40-49 years with primary liver carcinoma and hepatitis B virus infection. The sequencing sample was made of liver tumor tissue from sampling region 4. The sample's cell subset or site label is to be understood as: tumor region T4, right-lateral pole.

The DNA is as follows: TGCAGCGTTGGTGGGTTTAATGAAAAACTGTTTTTT. It specifies CSVGGFNEKLFF. The V gene is TRBV29-1 and the J gene is TRBJ1-4, with no D gene named confidently. Inclusive of the bounding cysteine and phenylalanine, the CDR3 is 12 residues long. The retained sequence is limited to the CDR3, 36 bases, with the frame set at the first base. The V end loses 4 bases and the J end loses 4 bases, and a stretch of 7 bases separates them. Per the germline V gene, SQVTM is the CDR1 and ANQGSEA is the CDR2.